The 9 T cell receptor beta chains below come from one sample, sequenced in a study of blood T cell repertoires in COVID-19. Measured with immunoSEQ multiplex PCR; TCRdb has only the in-frame clones, and not every one. Here the sample spans around 30,000 clones, about 89% being singletons. Sequenced: peripheral blood. Source of these receptors: a man between 65 and 80 years old with active COVID-19.

The genes are TRBV12-5 and TRBJ1-1; tentatively, D is TRBD1 (6 bases). This CDR3 comprises 16 residues. V dropped 0 bases and J dropped 3 bases, with 14 bases sitting between them. Germline V gene data show CDR1 as LGHNT and CDR2 as FRNRAP. The CDR3 here is CASGLVLGGGDTEAFF. In DNA, the CDR3 is TGTGCTAGTGGTTTGGTACTAGGGGGGGGCGACACTGAAGCTTTCTTT.

The chain uses TRBV25-1 and TRBJ1-1; 7 bases fit TRBD1. The CDR3 covers 17 residues. Looked up from germline, CDR1 is MGHDK and CDR2 is SYGVNS. Trimming at V came to 2 bases and at J to 1 base, leaving 10 bases not matched to a gene. CDR3 sequence reads: CASSENPGGWANTEAFF. The CDR3 DNA follows: TGTGCCAGCAGTGAAAACCCAGGGGGTTGGGCGAACACTGAAGCTTTCTTT.

This chain connects TRBV5-1 to TRBJ2-5, with TRBD1 matching over 10 bases. The CDR3 is 15 residues long. The J segment lost 5 bases and the V segment lost 0 bases, leaving 4 bases of the junction unmatched. CDR1 is SGHRS, CDR2 YFSETQ, per germline. As DNA, the CDR3 is TGCGCCAGCAGCTTGGGACAGGGGGCGCGGGAGACCCAGTACTTC. This sequence encodes CASSLGQGARETQYF.

This chain joins TRBV6-5 and TRBJ2-1; D is perhaps TRBD1 (5 bases). Germline-derived CDR1 and CDR2 are MNHEY and SVGAGI. CDR3 size: 15 residues. The ends were cut back, 0 bases at V and 1 base at J, with 7 bases in the middle. The CDR3 protein is CASSYSQGSYNEQFF. CDR3 DNA: TGTGCCAGCAGTTACTCCCAGGGATCCTACAATGAGCAGTTCTTC.

The rearrangement joins TRBV7-2 to TRBJ2-6, with 8 bases identical to TRBD1. Germline V CDR1 and CDR2: SGHTA, FQGNSA. This CDR3 has 17 amino acids. Trimming at V came to 5 bases and at J to 2 bases, leaving 8 bases not matched to a gene. This chain's CDR3 is CASSPRQGQTGANVLTF. For the CDR3, the DNA is TGTGCCAGCAGCCCCAGACAGGGGCAAACTGGGGCCAACGTCCTGACTTTC.

The rearrangement links TRBV5-8 to TRBJ1-2, with a possible D match to TRBD1 (6 bases). This CDR3 spans 13 amino acids. V lost 0 bases to trimming and J lost 3 bases, with 6 bases between them. From germline, CDR1 is SGHTS and CDR2 YDEGEE. CDR3 amino acids: CASSLDRDYGYTF. CDR3 DNA sequence: TGTGCCAGCAGCTTGGACAGGGACTATGGCTACACCTTC.

The chain uses TRBV2 and TRBJ1-5; unclear D gene. The V and J ends lost 5 bases and 0 bases respectively, with 14 bases between them. The CDR3 is 16 residues long. CDR1 is SNHLY, CDR2 FYNNEI, per germline. The CDR3 reads CASSREGSHSNQPQHF. The CDR3 DNA reads TGTGCCAGCAGTCGGGAAGGGTCCCATAGCAATCAGCCCCAGCATTTT.

The chain combines TRBV5-4 with TRBJ2-3; D might be TRBD2 (6 bases). Germline assignment: CDR1 SGHNT and CDR2 YYREEE (reference sequence). The CDR3 runs to 16 residues. With 0 bases removed from V and 2 bases from J, the gap between germline ends came to 13 bases. The CDR3 reads CASSLVGSGVTDTQYF. DNA of the CDR3: TGTGCCAGCAGCTTGGTCGGGTCGGGAGTCACAGATACGCAGTATTTT.

This clone was counted once. CDR3 loop: CASSGDSEQYF. CDR3 nucleotide sequence: TGTGCCAGCAGTGGGGACTCCGAGCAGTACTTC. V is TRBV12-3 or TRBV12-4 and J is TRBJ2-7; D is perhaps TRBD2 (6 bases). The CDR3 runs to 11 residues. V gave up 5 bases and J gave up 6 bases, with 8 bases separating them.